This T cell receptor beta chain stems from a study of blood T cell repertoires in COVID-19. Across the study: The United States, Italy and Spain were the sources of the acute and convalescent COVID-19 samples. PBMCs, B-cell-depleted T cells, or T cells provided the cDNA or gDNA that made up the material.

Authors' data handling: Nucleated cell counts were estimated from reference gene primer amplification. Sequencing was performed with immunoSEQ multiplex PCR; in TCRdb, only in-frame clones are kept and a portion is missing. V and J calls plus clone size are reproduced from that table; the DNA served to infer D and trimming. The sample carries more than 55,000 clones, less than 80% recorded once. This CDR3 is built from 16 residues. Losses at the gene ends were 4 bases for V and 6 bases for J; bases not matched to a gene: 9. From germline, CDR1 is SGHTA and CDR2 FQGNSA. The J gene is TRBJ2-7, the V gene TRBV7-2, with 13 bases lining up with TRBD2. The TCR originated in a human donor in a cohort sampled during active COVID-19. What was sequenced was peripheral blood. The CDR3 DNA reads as TGTGCCAGCAGCTCCCGCCAGACTAGCGGGAGGTTCGAGCAGTACTTC. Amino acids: CASSSRQTSGRFEQYF. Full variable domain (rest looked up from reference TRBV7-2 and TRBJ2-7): GAGVSQSPSNKVTEKGKDVELRCDPISGHTALYWYRQSLGQGLEFLIYFQGNSAPDKSGLPSDRFSAERTGGSVSTLTIQRTQQEDSAVYLCASSSRQTSGRFEQYFGPGTRLTVT.